This T cell receptor beta chain was obtained from a study of T-cell memory formation after mild COVID-19. Turning to this clonotype: Its specificity is unknown.

This CDR3 spans 17 amino acids. The V gene's germline CDR1 is SGHAT and CDR2 FQNNGV. Trimming took off 5 bases at V and 6 bases at J, with 24 bases between the two ends. Study-level findings and limits: The study found balanced CD4/CD8 in clones contracting day 15 to 85 and a CD4+ lean in later expanders. Certain responding clones were present in pre-infection memory, suggesting participation of cross-reactive memory.

Researchers used 5'RACE with constant-segment primers to make TCR alpha and TCR beta cDNA libraries that carry sample barcodes and UMIs. TCRdb reprocessed the 5' RACE reads with MiXCR, giving one entry per CDR3 protein. Of some 340,000 distinct CDR3 sequences in the sample, 13% are singletons; the top ten hold 20% to 25%. Sequencing input: PBMCs or a T cell subset sorted from them (not recorded which). The V gene is TRBV11-2, the J gene TRBJ2-3; either TRBD1 or TRBD2 may fit D (5 bases each). The TCR comes from a man younger than 35 who had mild COVID-19 (a few samples of this study predate the infection). Cell type and time point are not known. This CDR3 is CASSPYRHSGILDTQYF. The CDR3 region has the DNA TGTGCCAGCAGCCCATACAGGCACTCGGGGATCTTGGATACGCAGTATTTT. Using reference TRBV11-2 and TRBJ2-3 for the parts outside the CDR3, the full variable domain is EAGVAQSPRYKIIEKRQSVAFWCNPISGHATLYWYQQILGQGPKLLIQFQNNGVVDDSQLPKDRFSAERLKGVDSTLKIQPAKLEDSAVYLCASSPYRHSGILDTQYFGPGTRLTVL.